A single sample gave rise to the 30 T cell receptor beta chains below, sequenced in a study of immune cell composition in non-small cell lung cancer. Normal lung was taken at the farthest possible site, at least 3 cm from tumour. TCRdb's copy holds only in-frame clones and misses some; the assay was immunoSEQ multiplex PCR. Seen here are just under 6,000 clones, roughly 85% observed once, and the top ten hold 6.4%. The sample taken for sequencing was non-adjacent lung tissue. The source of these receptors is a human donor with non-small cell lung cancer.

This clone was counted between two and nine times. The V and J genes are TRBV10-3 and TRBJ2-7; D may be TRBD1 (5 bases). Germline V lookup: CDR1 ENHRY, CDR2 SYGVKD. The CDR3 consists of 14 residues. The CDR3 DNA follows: TGTGCGAACAGTCAGGGTGGGGCGTCCTACGAGCAGTACTTC. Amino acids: CANSQGGASYEQYF.

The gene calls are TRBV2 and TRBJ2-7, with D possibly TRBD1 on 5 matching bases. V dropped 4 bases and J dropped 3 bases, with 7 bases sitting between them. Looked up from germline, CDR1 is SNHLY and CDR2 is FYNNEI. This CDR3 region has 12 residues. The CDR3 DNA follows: TGTGCCAGCAGTGCGACAGTCTACGAGCAGTACTTC. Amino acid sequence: CASSATVYEQYF.

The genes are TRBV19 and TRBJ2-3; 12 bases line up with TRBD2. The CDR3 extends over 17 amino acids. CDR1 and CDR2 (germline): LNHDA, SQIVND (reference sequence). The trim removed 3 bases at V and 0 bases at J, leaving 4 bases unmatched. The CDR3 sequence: CASSIRTSGTSTDTQYF. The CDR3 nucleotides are TGTGCCAGTAGTATCAGGACTAGCGGGACTAGCACAGATACGCAGTATTTT. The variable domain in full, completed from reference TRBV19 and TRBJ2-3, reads DGGITQSPKYLFRKEGQNVTLSCEQNLNHDAMYWYRQDPGQGLRLIYYSQIVNDFQKGDIAEGYSVSREKKESFPLTVTSAQKNPTAFYLCASSIRTSGTSTDTQYFGPGTRLTVL.

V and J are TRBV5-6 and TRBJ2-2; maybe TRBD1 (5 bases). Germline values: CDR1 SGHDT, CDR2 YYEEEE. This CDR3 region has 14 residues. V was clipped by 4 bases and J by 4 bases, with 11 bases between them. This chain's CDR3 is CASSLRTTTGELFF. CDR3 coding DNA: TGTGCCAGCAGCCTAAGGACAACCACCGGGGAGCTGTTTTTT.

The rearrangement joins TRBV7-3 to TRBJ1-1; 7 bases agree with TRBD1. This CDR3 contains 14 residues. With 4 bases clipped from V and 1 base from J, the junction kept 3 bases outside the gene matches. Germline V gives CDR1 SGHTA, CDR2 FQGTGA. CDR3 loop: CASSSGTANTEAFF. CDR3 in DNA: TGTGCCAGCAGCTCCGGGACAGCGAACACTGAAGCTTTCTTT.

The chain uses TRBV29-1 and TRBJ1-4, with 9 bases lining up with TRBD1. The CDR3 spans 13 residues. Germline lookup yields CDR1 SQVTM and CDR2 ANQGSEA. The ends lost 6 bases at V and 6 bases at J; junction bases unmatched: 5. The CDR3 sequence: CSVTGGLDEKLFF. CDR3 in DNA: TGCAGCGTCACAGGGGGCCTCGATGAAAAACTGTTTTTT.

CDR3 sequence: CASSDLSNYGYTF. In DNA, the CDR3 is TGTGCCAGCAGTGATCTATCTAACTATGGCTACACCTTC. This chain uses TRBV2 with TRBJ1-2; D ambiguous. CDR3 length: 13 residues. Germline V gene sequence: CDR1 SNHLY, CDR2 FYNNEI. V was clipped by 3 bases and J by 0 bases, with 5 bases between them.

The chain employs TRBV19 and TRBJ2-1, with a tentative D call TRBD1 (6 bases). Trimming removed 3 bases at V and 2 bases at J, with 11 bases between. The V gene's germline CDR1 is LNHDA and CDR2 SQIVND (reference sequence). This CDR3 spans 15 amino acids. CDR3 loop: CASSITGIPYNEQFF. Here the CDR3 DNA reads TGTGCCAGTAGTATTACAGGGATTCCCTACAATGAGCAGTTCTTC.

In DNA, the CDR3 is TGTGCCAGTAGTGCCGGGACAGGGGGCTACGAGCAGTACTTC. Translated, it gives CASSAGTGGYEQYF. This rearrangement joins TRBV19 to TRBJ2-7; 11 nucleotides agree with TRBD1. The junction had 3 bases not matched to a gene; V was cut back by 5 bases and J by 3 bases. Germline V gene sequence: CDR1 LNHDA, CDR2 SQIVND (reference sequence). The CDR3 is 14 amino acids.

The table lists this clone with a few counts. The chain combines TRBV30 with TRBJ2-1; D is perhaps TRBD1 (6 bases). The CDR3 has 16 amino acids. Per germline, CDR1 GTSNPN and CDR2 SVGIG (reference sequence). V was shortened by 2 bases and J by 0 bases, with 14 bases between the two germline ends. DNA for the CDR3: TGTGCCTGGAGTCCCGGACAGAAGAGCTCCTACAATGAGCAGTTCTTC. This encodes CAWSPGQKSSYNEQFF.

The CDR3 protein is CASSFSLAGGSNEQFF. CDR3 sequence (DNA): TGTGCCAGCAGCTTTTCCCTAGCGGGAGGGTCCAATGAGCAGTTCTTC. V is TRBV11-1 and J is TRBJ2-1, with 12 nucleotides matching TRBD2. This CDR3 spans 16 amino acids. The germline gives CDR1 SGHAT, CDR2 FQDESV (reference sequence). J gave up 6 bases and V 3 bases, and 6 bases lay outside the gene matches.

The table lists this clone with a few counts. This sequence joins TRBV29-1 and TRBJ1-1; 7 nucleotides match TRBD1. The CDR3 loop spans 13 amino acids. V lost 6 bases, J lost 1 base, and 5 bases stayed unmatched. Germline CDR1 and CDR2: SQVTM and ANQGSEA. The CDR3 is CSVRQGENTEAFF. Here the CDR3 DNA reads TGCAGCGTCAGACAGGGAGAGAACACTGAAGCTTTCTTT.

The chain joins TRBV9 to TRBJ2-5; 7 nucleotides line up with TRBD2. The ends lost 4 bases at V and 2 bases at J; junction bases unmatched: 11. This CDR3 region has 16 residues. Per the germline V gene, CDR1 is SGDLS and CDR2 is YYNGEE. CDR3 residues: CASSLRGVQNQETQYF. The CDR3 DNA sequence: TGTGCCAGCAGCCTCCGGGGGGTCCAGAATCAAGAGACCCAGTACTTC.

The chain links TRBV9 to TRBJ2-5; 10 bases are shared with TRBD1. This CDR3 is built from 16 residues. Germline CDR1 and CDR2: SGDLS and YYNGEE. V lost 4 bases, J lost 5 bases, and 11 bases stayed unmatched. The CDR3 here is CASSFGQGVLWETQYF. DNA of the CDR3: TGTGCCAGCAGCTTTGGACAGGGGGTCCTTTGGGAGACCCAGTACTTC. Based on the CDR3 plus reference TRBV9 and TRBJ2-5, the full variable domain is DSGVTQTPKHLITATGQRVTLRCSPRSGDLSVYWYQQSLDQGLQFLIQYYNGEERAKGNILERFSAQQFPDLHSELNLSSLELGDSALYFCASSFGQGVLWETQYFGPGTRLLVL.

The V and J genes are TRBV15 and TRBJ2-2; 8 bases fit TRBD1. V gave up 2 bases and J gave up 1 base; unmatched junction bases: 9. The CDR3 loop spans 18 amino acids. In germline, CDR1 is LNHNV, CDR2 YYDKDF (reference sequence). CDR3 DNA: TGTGCCACCAGCAGATCAAATCGACAGGGGAGGAACACCGGGGAGCTGTTTTTT. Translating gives CATSRSNRQGRNTGELFF.

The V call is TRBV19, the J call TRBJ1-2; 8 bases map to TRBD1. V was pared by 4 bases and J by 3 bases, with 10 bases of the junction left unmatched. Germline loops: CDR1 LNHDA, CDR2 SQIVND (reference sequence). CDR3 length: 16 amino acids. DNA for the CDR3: TGTGCCAGTAGTACCCCCCGGACAGGGAAAGACTATGGCTACACCTTC. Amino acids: CASSTPRTGKDYGYTF.

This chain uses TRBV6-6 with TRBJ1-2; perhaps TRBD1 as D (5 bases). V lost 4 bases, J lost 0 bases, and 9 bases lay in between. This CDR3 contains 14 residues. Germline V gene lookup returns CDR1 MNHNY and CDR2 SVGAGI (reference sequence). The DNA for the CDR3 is TGTGCCAGCAGTTCTACGACAGCTAACTATGGCTACACCTTC. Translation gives CASSSTTANYGYTF.

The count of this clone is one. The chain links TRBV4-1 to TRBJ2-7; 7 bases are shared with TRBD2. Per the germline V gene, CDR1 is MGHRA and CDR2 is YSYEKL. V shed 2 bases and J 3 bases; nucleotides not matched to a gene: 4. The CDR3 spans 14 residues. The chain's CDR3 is CASSQLLADYEQYF. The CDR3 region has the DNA TGCGCCAGCAGCCAATTGCTAGCGGACTACGAGCAGTACTTC.

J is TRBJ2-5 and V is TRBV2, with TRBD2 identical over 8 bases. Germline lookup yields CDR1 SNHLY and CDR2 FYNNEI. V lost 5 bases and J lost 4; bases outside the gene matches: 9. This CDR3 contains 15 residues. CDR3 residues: CASSSGSGVGETQYF. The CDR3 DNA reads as TGTGCCAGCAGTAGCGGGAGTGGCGTAGGAGAGACCCAGTACTTC. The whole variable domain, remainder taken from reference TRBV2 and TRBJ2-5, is EPEVTQTPSHQVTQMGQEVILRCVPISNHLYFYWYRQILGQKVEFLVSFYNNEISEKSEIFDDQFSVERPDGSNFTLKIRSTKLEDSAMYFCASSSGSGVGETQYFGPGTRLLVL.

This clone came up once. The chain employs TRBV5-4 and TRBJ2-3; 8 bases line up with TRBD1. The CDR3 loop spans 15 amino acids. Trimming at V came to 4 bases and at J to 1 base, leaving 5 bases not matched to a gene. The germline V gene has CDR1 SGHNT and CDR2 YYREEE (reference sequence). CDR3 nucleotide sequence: TGTGCCAGCAGCAGCCGGGACAGGCGCACAGATACGCAGTATTTT. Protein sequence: CASSSRDRRTDTQYF.

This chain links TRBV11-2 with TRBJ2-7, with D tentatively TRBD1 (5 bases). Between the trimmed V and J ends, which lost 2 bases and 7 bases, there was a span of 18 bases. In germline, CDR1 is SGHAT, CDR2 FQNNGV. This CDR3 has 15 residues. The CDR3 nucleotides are TGTGCCAGCAGCTTAAGGGTGGACATCCTCGTGGAGCAGTACTTC. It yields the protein CASSLRVDILVEQYF.

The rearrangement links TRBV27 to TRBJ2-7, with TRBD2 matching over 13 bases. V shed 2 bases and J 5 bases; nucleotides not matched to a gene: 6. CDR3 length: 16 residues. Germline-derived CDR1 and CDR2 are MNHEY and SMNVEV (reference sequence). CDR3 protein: CASSLITSGRVNEQYF. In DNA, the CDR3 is TGTGCCAGCAGTTTAATTACTAGCGGGAGGGTCAACGAGCAGTACTTC.

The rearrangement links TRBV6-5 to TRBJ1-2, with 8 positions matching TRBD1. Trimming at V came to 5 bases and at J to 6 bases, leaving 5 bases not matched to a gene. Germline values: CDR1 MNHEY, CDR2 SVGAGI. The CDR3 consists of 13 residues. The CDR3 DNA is TGTGCCAGCAGTCGCCAGGGGGCTGATGGCTACACCTTC. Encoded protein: CASSRQGADGYTF.

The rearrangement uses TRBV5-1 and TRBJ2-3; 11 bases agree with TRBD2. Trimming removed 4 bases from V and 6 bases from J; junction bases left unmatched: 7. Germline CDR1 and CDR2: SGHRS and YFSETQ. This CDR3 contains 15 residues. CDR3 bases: TGCGCCAGCAGCCGCGGGACTAGCGGACCGGATACGCAGTATTTT. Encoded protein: CASSRGTSGPDTQYF.

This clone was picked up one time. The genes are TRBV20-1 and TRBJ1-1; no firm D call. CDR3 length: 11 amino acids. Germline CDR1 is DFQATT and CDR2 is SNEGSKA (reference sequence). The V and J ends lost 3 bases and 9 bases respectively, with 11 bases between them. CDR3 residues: CSASGGEKAFF. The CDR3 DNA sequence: TGCAGTGCTAGCGGAGGTGAAAAAGCTTTCTTT.

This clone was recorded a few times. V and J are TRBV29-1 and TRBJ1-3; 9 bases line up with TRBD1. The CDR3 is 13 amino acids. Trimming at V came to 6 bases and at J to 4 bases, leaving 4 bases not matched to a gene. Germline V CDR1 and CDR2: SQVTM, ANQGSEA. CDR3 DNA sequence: TGCAGCGTGTCGGGACAGGGAGGAAACACCATATATTTT. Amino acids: CSVSGQGGNTIYF. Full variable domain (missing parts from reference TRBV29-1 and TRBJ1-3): SAVISQKPSRDICQRGTSLTIQCQVDSQVTMMFWYRQQPGQSLTLIATANQGSEATYESGFVIDKFPISRPNLTFSTLTVSNMSPEDSSIYLCSVSGQGGNTIYFGEGSWLTVV.

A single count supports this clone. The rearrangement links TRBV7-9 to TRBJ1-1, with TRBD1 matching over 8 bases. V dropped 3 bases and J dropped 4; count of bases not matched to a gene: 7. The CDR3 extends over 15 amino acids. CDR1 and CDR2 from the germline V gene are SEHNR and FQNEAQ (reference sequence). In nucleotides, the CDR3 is TGTGCCAGCAGCTTTTACAGGGGGAAATTCACTGAAGCTTTCTTT. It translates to CASSFYRGKFTEAFF.

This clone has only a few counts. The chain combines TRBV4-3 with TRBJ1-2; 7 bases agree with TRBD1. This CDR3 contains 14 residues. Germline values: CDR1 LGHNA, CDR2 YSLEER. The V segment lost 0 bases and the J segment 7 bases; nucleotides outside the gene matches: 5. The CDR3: CASSQDRGNGGYTF. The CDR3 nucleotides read TGCGCCAGCAGCCAAGACAGGGGGAATGGTGGCTACACCTTC.

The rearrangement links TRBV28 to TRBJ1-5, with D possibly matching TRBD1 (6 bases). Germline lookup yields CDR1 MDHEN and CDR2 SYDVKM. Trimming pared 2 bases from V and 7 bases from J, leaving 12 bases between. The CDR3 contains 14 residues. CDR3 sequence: CASSLTGFRQPQHF. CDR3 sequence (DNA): TGTGCCAGCAGTTTAACAGGGTTCCGACAGCCCCAGCATTTT.

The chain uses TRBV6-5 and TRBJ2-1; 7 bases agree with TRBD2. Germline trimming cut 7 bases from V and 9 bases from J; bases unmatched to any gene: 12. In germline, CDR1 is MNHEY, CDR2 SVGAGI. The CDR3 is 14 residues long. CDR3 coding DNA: TGTGCCAGCACCAAAGCGGGAAGATTTGGTGAGCAGTTCTTC. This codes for CASTKAGRFGEQFF.